The entry below describes one TCR beta chain. The antigen is undetermined. The sample is drawn from a study of cytomegalovirus exposure and HLA in healthy donors. Points from the study as a whole: The likely origin of a cluster of highly shared sequence variants was a sequencing artifact.

The PCR used 60 Vbeta and 13 Jbeta primers. Measured with immunoSEQ multiplex PCR; TCRdb has only the in-frame clones, and not every one. The table includes around 130,000 clones, about 79% detected once. The CDR3 runs 13 residues. The germline CDR1 and CDR2 sequences are SGHRS and YFSETQ. The chain is built from TRBV5-1 and TRBJ2-5; D may be TRBD1 (6 bases). The DNA matches TRBJ2-7 better at its end, which makes the J call doubtful. Sequencing was done on a sample of PBMCs. The origin of this receptor is a woman aged 18-29 years in good health and CMV-seropositive. The CDR3 coding sequence is TGCGCCAGCAGCTTGGCCAGGGGTTACGAGCAGTACTTC. Protein product: CASSLARGYEQYF.